What follows describes a single T cell receptor beta chain. This clonotype was counted at least ten times. Its target antigen remains unknown. No much larger clone exists at a distance of one base, and base qualities are not known. Measured from the cysteine to the phenylalanine, the CDR3 is 13 residues long. The DNA shown is the 39-base CDR3, in frame from base 1. Trimming takes 6 bases from V and 0 bases from J, and the germline ends sit 6 bases apart. The data originate from a study of neurological immune-mediated disorders (dated by TCRdb to about 2019). Turning to the overall study: Among the approximately 35 multiple sclerosis patients, relapsing-remitting MS accounted for around 30 and secondary progressive MS accounted for 3. Peripheral blood TCR-beta repertoires from patients with HTLV-I-associated myelopathy (HAM/TSP), patients with multiple sclerosis, and healthy controls were compared in the study using UMI-based sequencing. Longitudinal samples, technical triplicates and paired sorted CD4+ and CD8+ T-cell subsets, alongside PBMC samples, were included among the approximately 110 TCR-beta libraries. The cohort included about 70 subjects: about 15 with HAM/TSP, around 34 with multiple sclerosis, and approximately 20 healthy controls.

cDNA was synthesized by template-switch 5'RACE using a primer carrying a 10-nucleotide random unique molecular identifier by which each TCR transcript was tagged. Every sequencing run covered 15-18 subjects and yielded more than 160 million TCR-beta sequences. The RNeasy kit was used to extract total RNA. The KAPA Real-time Library Amplification kit was used to amplify TCR-beta VDJ regions with primers for the TCR constant region and the 5'RACE anchor. Sample indexes and Illumina adaptors were added in a first PCR, after which library yield was increased in a second PCR. After purification with Ampure beads, the TCR product of roughly 650 bp was size-selected on a 2% E-gel SizeSelection system. Before pooling, library quality was assessed on a Bioanalyzer, concentration was determined with Qubit, and library quantification was performed with the Kapa Library Quantification kit. Paired-end 2 x 150 bp sequencing of the libraries was performed on an Illumina HiSeq 2500. To increase sequence diversity, roughly 23-30% phiX was spiked into each library pool. Processing in the source paper ran as follows. Quality-filtered reads were processed with the UMI-based MiGEC pipeline, which removed over 75% of raw TCR sequences during error correction. VDJ genes were aligned to IMGT germline references, and each clonotype was defined by a unique CDR3 amino acid sequence together with V-J genes. VDJtools evaluated clonal expansion, Shannon diversity and CDR3 relatedness (CalcPairwiseDistances, ClusterSamples); CLCbio workbench built phylogenetic trees. Using coefficient-of-variation modelling across technical triplicates, the study counted a clone as expanded if it had at least 8 unique UMIs. Using fastp trimming at Q25 and MiXCR clonotype assembly, TCRdb reanalyzed the public sequencing data and kept in-frame beta chains. Every distinct CDR3 protein forms one entry, paired with its most common genes and DNA. TCRdb assigned the V and J calls; the authors' analysis was not used. The sample yields 55,000 to 75,000 distinct CDR3 sequences; around 5.5% were counted once. The ten largest clonotypes hold about 2.8% of the sample.

Study-wide conclusions, independent of this receptor: The highest TCR clonal expansion was observed in HAM/TSP patients, whereas the lowest was observed in MS patients, even when compared with healthy controls. In a phylogenetic analysis, the repertoires of 18 out of 34 MS patients fell into a single cluster of related CDR3 sequences, pointing to a possible signature at the repertoire level. Expanded clones from different subjects shared no identical CDR3 amino acid sequences, which suggests that TCR-beta repertoires were private in all groups. No clinical or MRI features were associated with the MS cluster, and the authors said that larger cohorts are needed.

For the unsorted PBMC libraries, 2 million PBMCs were stored in RNAlater at -80 degrees C until RNA extraction and were used to generate the libraries. Multiple sclerosis patients were enrolled in a US clinical protocol evaluating disease progression by magnetic resonance imaging. Peripheral blood was subjected to Ficoll-Hypaque density gradient centrifugation to isolate PBMCs, which were then cryopreserved in liquid nitrogen. The material sequenced was PBMCs. Recombination linked TRBV12-3 or TRBV12-4 to TRBJ1-5; no confident D gene assignment can be made. This TCR derives from a woman aged 30 to 39 with multiple sclerosis. The CDR3 here reads CASSLSSNQPQHF. The nucleotides read TGTGCCAGCAGCTTAAGTAGCAATCAGCCCCAGCATTTT.